These 21 T cell receptor beta chains originate from one sample sequenced in a study of T cell repertoires in cytomegalovirus infection. Each CDR3 protein gets one entry after TCRdb re-called the reads with MiXCR. The sample contains roughly 920,000 distinct CDR3 sequences, about a third of which appear only once. These receptors are not linked to any known antigen. The sequencing here drew on cultured CD8+ T cells from PBMCs, taken from culture after CMV antigen stimulation. These receptors were taken from a human donor in good health (CMV status not recorded). Some clones in this sample may be carry-over from other donors' samples.

J is TRBJ1-1 and V is TRBV7-9; 7 nucleotides match TRBD1. This CDR3 is 13 amino acids long. Trimming removed 10 bases from V and 1 base from J; junction bases left unmatched: 6. Germline V gives CDR1 SEHNR, CDR2 FQNEAQ (reference sequence). The CDR3 DNA is TGTGCCATGAGGACAGGAGGGAACACTGAAGCTTTCTTT. Translated, it gives CAMRTGGNTEAFF.

With regard to this clonotype: One end of the junction fails to match germline, which may point to a read error. The chain employs TRBV7-6 and TRBJ2-2; D unresolved. The germline V gene has CDR1 SGHVS and CDR2 FNYEAQ. This CDR3 comprises 15 residues. The CDR3 DNA reads as TGTGCTAGCAGCCACGCTTTGAGGAACACCGGGGAGCTGTTTTTT. It encodes CASSHALRNTGELFF.

This clonotype has only one observation. This chain connects TRBV19 to TRBJ1-4; 8 nucleotides match TRBD1. Trimming cost V 6 bases and J 8 bases; bases outside gene matches: 8. The CDR3 consists of 14 residues. The germline V gene has CDR1 LNHDA and CDR2 SQIVND (reference sequence). The CDR3 nucleotides read TGTGCCAGTAGCAACAGGGGGAAACGGGAAAAACTGTTTTTT. This encodes CASSNRGKREKLFF.

This clonotype was observed a few times. The chain is built from TRBV2 and TRBJ1-2, with D possibly matching TRBD1 (5 bases). Germline values: CDR1 SNHLY, CDR2 FYNNEI. V lost 1 base and J lost 4, with 16 bases in between. The CDR3 has 16 residues. In nucleotides, the CDR3 is TGTGCCAGCAGTGAAGGCCCGGGTGGGGGAAGCTATGGCTACACCTTC. Translation gives CASSEGPGGGSYGYTF.

This chain joins TRBV5-1 and TRBJ2-1, with TRBD2 matching 8 bases. CDR3 length equals 16 residues. Germline V gene sequence: CDR1 SGHRS, CDR2 YFSETQ. With 3 bases clipped from V and 4 bases from J, the junction kept 9 bases outside the gene matches. CDR3 loop: CASSSGGDRWYNEQFF. In nucleotides, the CDR3 is TGCGCCAGCAGCTCGGGGGGGGATCGGTGGTACAATGAGCAGTTCTTC.

The rearrangement uses TRBV4-1 and TRBJ1-2; D not resolved. V was clipped by 1 base and J by 4 bases, with 13 bases between them. CDR3 length equals 15 residues. Germline loops: CDR1 MGHRA, CDR2 YSYEKL. CDR3 amino acids: CASSQGMPITYGYTF. The CDR3 DNA sequence: TGCGCCAGCAGCCAAGGGATGCCGATTACCTATGGCTACACCTTC.

This clonotype appeared a few times. This chain uses TRBV7-4 with TRBJ2-7, with D perhaps assigned TRBD1 or TRBD2 (6 bases each). CDR1 SGHVT and CDR2 SQSDAQ come from the germline V gene. Trimming stripped 5 bases from V and 2 bases from J, with 19 bases between. CDR3 size: 16 residues. CDR3 sequence (DNA): TGTGCCAGCAGCCCCAACGTCGGGGGCTTTGCCTACGAGCAGTACTTC. This gives the protein CASSPNVGGFAYEQYF.

The chain is built from TRBV13 and TRBJ1-6, with D tentatively TRBD1 (6 bases). The V end was cut by 5 bases, the J end by 5 bases, with 10 bases between. This CDR3 is built from 14 residues. Germline values: CDR1 PRHDT, CDR2 FYEKMQ (reference sequence). For the CDR3, the DNA is TGTGCCAGCAGCCGAGGGGGTGATAATTCACCCCTCCACTTT. As protein: CASSRGGDNSPLHF.

V is TRBV3-1 and J is TRBJ1-5; D is possibly TRBD1 (6 bases). The germline V and J ends were trimmed by 1 base and 3 bases, with 13 bases remaining between them. Germline V CDR1 and CDR2: LGHDT, YNNKEL (reference sequence). The CDR3 has 16 amino acids. In nucleotides, the CDR3 is TGTGCCAGCAGCCAAGCGGCCGGGGGCAACAATCAGCCCCAGCATTTT. Its translation is CASSQAAGGNNQPQHF.

The chain is built from TRBV19 and TRBJ1-2; no clear D gene. From germline, CDR1 is LNHDA and CDR2 SQIVND (reference sequence). The CDR3 loop spans 13 amino acids. V lost 7 bases and J 2 bases, leaving 11 bases between the germline ends. The CDR3 is CASKHAGNYGYTF. In nucleotides, the CDR3 is TGTGCCAGTAAGCACGCCGGGAACTATGGCTACACCTTC.

The V and J genes are TRBV7-8 and TRBJ2-1, with 7 nucleotides matching TRBD1. The V gene end was trimmed by 5 bases and the J gene end by 4 bases; junction bases not matched to a gene: 5. The CDR3 runs 14 residues. CDR1 is SGHVS, CDR2 FQNEAQ, per germline. CDR3 in amino acids: CASSLDREYNEQFF. The DNA for the CDR3 is TGTGCCAGCAGCCTCGACAGGGAATACAATGAGCAGTTCTTC.

The V call is TRBV5-1, the J call TRBJ1-1, with a tentative D call TRBD1 (6 bases). The CDR3 is 13 amino acids. Per germline, CDR1 SGHRS and CDR2 YFSETQ. The germline V and J ends were trimmed by 0 bases and 7 bases, with 10 bases remaining between them. CDR3 nucleotides: TGCGCCAGCAGCTTGGCAGGGGTCGATGAAGCTTTCTTT. This translates into CASSLAGVDEAFF.

The V and J genes are TRBV5-6 and TRBJ2-1, with D tentatively TRBD1 or TRBD2 (6 bases each). Deletions cut 0 bases from V and 8 bases from J, with 12 bases between. Germline V CDR1 and CDR2: SGHDT, YYEEEE. CDR3 length equals 14 residues. The CDR3 loop is CASSLGGGTHEQFF. CDR3 nucleotide sequence: TGTGCCAGCAGCTTGGGGGGCGGGACACATGAGCAGTTCTTC.

Of note for this clonotype: This sequence may be a read error, since a much larger clone differs from it by one base. V usage is TRBV11-3 and J usage is TRBJ2-7, with 9 nucleotides matching TRBD1. The junction had 6 bases not matched to a gene; V was cut back by 4 bases and J by 5 bases. CDR3 length: 14 residues. CDR1 and CDR2 from the germline V gene are SGHNT and YENEEA. For the CDR3, the DNA is TGTGCCAGCAGCTCCCGACAGGGGGGGGACGAGCAGTACTTC. It encodes CASSSRQGGDEQYF.

The chain joins TRBV15 to TRBJ2-1, with D possibly being TRBD1 or TRBD2 (5 bases each). Trimming took off 3 bases at V and 5 bases at J, with 11 bases between the two ends. CDR1 LNHNV and CDR2 YYDKDF come from the germline V gene (reference sequence). This CDR3 has 14 residues. The CDR3 loop reads CATSSHLGDNEQFF. The DNA of the CDR3 is TGTGCCACCAGCAGCCACTTGGGGGACAATGAGCAGTTCTTC.

This clonotype was recorded a few times. The chain combines TRBV7-8 with TRBJ2-3; perhaps TRBD2 as D (7 bases). The CDR3 has 16 residues. The germline V and J ends were trimmed by 0 bases and 2 bases, with 12 bases remaining between them. Germline assignment: CDR1 SGHVS and CDR2 FQNEAQ. CDR3 sequence: CASSLAGRGATDTQYF. CDR3 coding DNA: TGTGCCAGCAGCTTAGCTGGACGGGGGGCCACAGATACGCAGTATTTT.

The chain recombines TRBV4-3 with TRBJ2-7, with 7 bases matching TRBD1. The CDR3 covers 14 residues. The J segment lost 0 bases and the V segment lost 6 bases, leaving 5 bases of the junction unmatched. Germline V CDR1 and CDR2: LGHNA, YSLEER. In DNA, the CDR3 is TGCGCCAGCAGGACAGGGATCAGCTCCTACGAGCAGTACTTC. Amino acids: CASRTGISSYEQYF.

This clonotype was recorded a few times. This chain uses TRBV27 with TRBJ2-1; no definite D call. The CDR3 totals 16 residues. Germline lookup yields CDR1 MNHEY and CDR2 SMNVEV (reference sequence). The V end lost 2 bases, the J end lost 3 bases, and 14 bases lay between the germline ends. The CDR3 spells CASSLPPAGLYNEQFF. CDR3 DNA: TGTGCCAGCAGTTTACCGCCGGCAGGTCTCTACAATGAGCAGTTCTTC.

J is TRBJ1-5 and V is TRBV15; D is uncertain. Germline values: CDR1 LNHNV, CDR2 YYDKDF (reference sequence). Between the trimmed V and J ends, which lost 0 bases and 4 bases, there was a span of 7 bases. The CDR3 covers 14 residues. CDR3 sequence: CATSREVGNQPQHF. The CDR3 DNA is TGTGCCACCAGCAGAGAGGTGGGTAATCAGCCCCAGCATTTT. Full variable domain (missing parts from reference TRBV15 and TRBJ1-5): DAMVIQNPRYQVTQFGKPVTLSCSQTLNHNVMYWYQQKSSQAPKLLFHYYDKDFNNEADTPDNFQSRRPNTSFCFLDIRSPGLGDTAMYLCATSREVGNQPQHFGDGTRLSIL.

In DNA, the CDR3 is TGTGCCAGCAGCCGGGGACAGTTCCAAGAGACCCAGTACTTC. It codes for CASSRGQFQETQYF. The V and J genes are TRBV7-9 and TRBJ2-5, with 7 bases aligning to TRBD1. V trimming: 5 bases; J trimming: 1 base; junction bases outside the gene matches: 4. Germline V gene lookup returns CDR1 SEHNR and CDR2 FQNEAQ (reference sequence). This CDR3 comprises 14 residues.

A few counts support this clonotype. This chain's CDR3 is CASSTGQGYEQYV. The DNA of the CDR3 is TGTGCCAGCAGCACCGGACAGGGCTACGAGCAGTACGTC. The rearrangement links TRBV27 to TRBJ2-7; 8 bases are a match to TRBD1. This CDR3 has 13 amino acids. Germline values: CDR1 MNHEY, CDR2 SMNVEV (reference sequence). After removal of 6 bases from V and 3 bases from J, the junction contained 4 bases not matched to a gene.